Listed below are T cell receptor beta chains from one sample, sequenced in a study of monozygotic twins with inflammatory bowel disease. TCRdb reprocessed the 5' RACE reads, with one entry per CDR3 protein and no DNA. Listed are about 200,000 distinct CDR3 sequences; around 7.7% falls within the top ten. The sample comprised blood. The receptors stem from a human donor with ulcerative colitis or Crohn's disease, or a healthy co-twin of an affected twin (not recorded which). The CDR3 runs from the conserved cysteine through the conserved F or W.

V: TRBV7-2; J: TRBJ2-1; CDR3: CASSLGWGPYNEQFF
V: TRBV7-2; J: TRBJ2-5; CDR3: CASSFSTSGRQTQYF
V: TRBV12-3/TRBV12-4; J: TRBJ2-3; CDR3: CASSAGPRFTDTQYF
V: TRBV4-1; J: TRBJ2-1; CDR3: CASSPMDARYNDQFF
V: TRBV20-1; J: TRBJ2-2; CDR3: CSARKAGGNTGELFF
V: TRBV28; J: TRBJ1-1; CDR3: CATYTRENTEAFF
V: TRBV3-1; J: TRBJ1-3; CDR3: CASSPGTPSSGNTIYF
V: TRBV6-5; J: TRBJ2-7; CDR3: CASSYSGTDSYEQYF
V: TRBV7-9; J: TRBJ1-2; CDR3: CASSLDGSSYGYTF
V: TRBV20-1; J: TRBJ1-5; CDR3: CSAHPGQGVRPQHF
V: TRBV3-1; J: TRBJ2-7; CDR3: CASSQDIGLRTEQYF
V: TRBV9; J: TRBJ2-1; CDR3: CASSVDPSLSYSYNEQFF
V: TRBV5-5; J: TRBJ2-7; CDR3: CASSLARGPGDEQYF
V: TRBV20-1; J: TRBJ2-1; CDR3: CSARDIPPTQGNEQFF
V: TRBV12-3/TRBV12-4; J: TRBJ2-1; CDR3: CASNSPGLAVYNEQFF
V: TRBV6-1; J: TRBJ1-5; CDR3: CASSRYRGDNQPQHF